Listed here are 4 T cell receptor beta chains from one sample, sequenced in a study of T cell changes during pregnancy in multiple sclerosis. Profiled with immunoSEQ multiplex PCR; TCRdb holds only in-frame clones, not every one. The table includes more than 25,000 clones, approximately 90% detected once. The material sequenced was CD4+ T cells from peripheral blood mononuclear cells, taken in the first trimester of pregnancy. These receptors originate from a female donor with multiple sclerosis, enrolled in a pregnancy study.

The V call is TRBV18, the J call TRBJ2-3; D unclear. Germline V lookup: CDR1 KGHSH, CDR2 LQKENI. Trimming cost V 3 bases and J 2 bases, with 9 bases left between them. The CDR3 contains 14 residues. CDR3 sequence: CASSPASYTDTQYF. The CDR3 DNA reads TGTGCCAGCTCACCTGCCTCCTACACAGATACGCAGTATTTT.

The chain has TRBV29-1 and TRBJ2-5; TRBD1 aligns across 9 bases. This CDR3 has 13 residues. V trimming: 6 bases; J trimming: 5 bases; junction bases outside the gene matches: 7. From germline, CDR1 is SQVTM and CDR2 ANQGSEA. In DNA, the CDR3 is TGCAGCGTGGAACAGGGGGCGTACGAGACCCAGTACTTC. Its protein product is CSVEQGAYETQYF. The variable domain in full, completed from reference TRBV29-1 and TRBJ2-5, reads SAVISQKPSRDICQRGTSLTIQCQVDSQVTMMFWYRQQPGQSLTLIATANQGSEATYESGFVIDKFPISRPNLTFSTLTVSNMSPEDSSIYLCSVEQGAYETQYFGPGTRLLVL.

The chain is built from TRBV6-6 and TRBJ2-7; D is unresolved. V dropped 5 bases and J dropped 2 bases, with 7 bases sitting between them. Germline V gene lookup returns CDR1 MNHNY and CDR2 SVGAGI (reference sequence). This CDR3 contains 12 residues. CDR3 DNA: TGTGCCAGCAGTGACACCGCCTACGAGCAGTACTTC. This codes for CASSDTAYEQYF.

The rearrangement links TRBV4-1 to TRBJ2-1; maybe TRBD2 (6 bases). CDR1 and CDR2 from the germline V gene are MGHRA and YSYEKL. This CDR3 contains 16 residues. Trimming took off 3 bases at V and 4 bases at J, with 16 bases between the two ends. The chain's CDR3 is CASSQGGASAYNEQFF. Here the CDR3 DNA reads TGCGCCAGCAGCCAGGGCGGGGCTAGCGCTTACAATGAGCAGTTCTTC.